These T cell receptor beta chains were read from a single sample in a study of cytomegalovirus exposure and HLA in healthy donors. Repertoires were generated with immunoSEQ multiplex PCR, while TCRdb's copy carries only in-frame clones and drops some. This table has around 98,000 clones, roughly 70% appearing once. The sequencing input was PBMCs. These receptors all stem from a man aged 50 to 60 in good health and CMV-seronegative. CDR3s include the opening cysteine and the closing phenylalanine or tryptophan. The D gene is left open where the match is weak. The listing skips clone size in some rows; elsewhere it reads once, few, many or a size class.

CDR3nt: TGTGCCAGCACCACCGGGACAGGGACCTACGAGCAGTACTTC
CDR3aa: CASTTGTGTYEQYF
len: 14
j_gene: TRBJ2-7
abundance: .
v_gene: TRBV28
d_gene: TRBD1

CDR3nt: TGCGCCAGCAGCTTGGCCGTCGGCGGGAGGTTCCACGAGCAGTACTTC
CDR3aa: CASSLAVGGRFHEQYF
len: 16
j_gene: TRBJ2-7
abundance: .
v_gene: TRBV5-1
d_gene: TRBD2

CDR3nt: TGTGCCAGCAGCTCAGGGGGCGCGTCTTCAGATACGCAGTATTTT
CDR3aa: CASSSGGASSDTQYF
len: 15
j_gene: TRBJ2-3
abundance: .
v_gene: TRBV11-2
d_gene: TRBD1

CDR3nt: TGTGCCAGTAGTCCGCGTCTAGCTTCTCAAGAGACCCAGTACTTC
CDR3aa: CASSPRLASQETQYF
len: 15
j_gene: TRBJ2-5
abundance: .
v_gene: TRBV19
d_gene: .

CDR3nt: TGTGCCTCCGCCCGGGAAGGTGAAAAACTGTTTTTT
CDR3aa: CASAREGEKLFF
len: 12
j_gene: TRBJ1-4
abundance: .
v_gene: TRBV10-3
d_gene: .

CDR3nt: TGCGCCAGCAGGGACCCGGGACAGGGGGTCTACGAGCAGTACTTC
CDR3aa: CASRDPGQGVYEQYF
len: 15
j_gene: TRBJ2-7
abundance: .
v_gene: TRBV5-1
d_gene: TRBD1

CDR3nt: TGTGCCAGCACTCAAGGGGGTTATAGCAATCAGCCCCAGCATTTT
CDR3aa: CASTQGGYSNQPQHF
len: 15
j_gene: TRBJ1-5
abundance: .
v_gene: TRBV2
d_gene: .

CDR3nt: TGCAGCGTTGAGGGGCAGAGAACCTACGAGCAGTACTTC
CDR3aa: CSVEGQRTYEQYF
len: 13
j_gene: TRBJ2-7
abundance: once
v_gene: TRBV29-1
d_gene: .

CDR3nt: TGTGCCAGCAGTTACACGACAGGGACGGACCAGCCCCAGCATTTT
CDR3aa: CASSYTTGTDQPQHF
len: 15
j_gene: TRBJ1-5
abundance: .
v_gene: TRBV6-5
d_gene: TRBD1

CDR3nt: TGTGCCAGCAGTCGGGACGGGAGGGAGACCCAGTACTTC
CDR3aa: CASSRDGRETQYF
len: 13
j_gene: TRBJ2-5
abundance: .
v_gene: TRBV7-2
d_gene: TRBD2

CDR3nt: TGTGCCAGCAGTGTTACAGGGGGAAGCGGCTATGGCTACACCTTC
CDR3aa: CASSVTGGSGYGYTF
len: 15
j_gene: TRBJ1-2
abundance: .
v_gene: TRBV2
d_gene: TRBD1

CDR3nt: TGCGCCAGCAGCTTCAGCCTAGCGGGCACAGATACGCAGTATTTT
CDR3aa: CASSFSLAGTDTQYF
len: 15
j_gene: TRBJ2-3
abundance: few
v_gene: TRBV5-1
d_gene: TRBD2

CDR3nt: TGCGCCAGCAGCTCGGGACAGGGGGGCGAGCAGTACTTC
CDR3aa: CASSSGQGGEQYF
len: 13
j_gene: TRBJ2-7
abundance: .
v_gene: TRBV5-1
d_gene: TRBD1

CDR3nt: TGTGCCAGCCGGGATTACTACGAGCAGTACTTC
CDR3aa: CASRDYYEQYF
len: 11
j_gene: TRBJ2-7
abundance: .
v_gene: TRBV27
d_gene: .

CDR3nt: TGTGCCAGCAGCTTAAGAGAGACAGATACGCAGTATTTT
CDR3aa: CASSLRETDTQYF
len: 13
j_gene: TRBJ2-3
abundance: .
v_gene: TRBV7-3
d_gene: .